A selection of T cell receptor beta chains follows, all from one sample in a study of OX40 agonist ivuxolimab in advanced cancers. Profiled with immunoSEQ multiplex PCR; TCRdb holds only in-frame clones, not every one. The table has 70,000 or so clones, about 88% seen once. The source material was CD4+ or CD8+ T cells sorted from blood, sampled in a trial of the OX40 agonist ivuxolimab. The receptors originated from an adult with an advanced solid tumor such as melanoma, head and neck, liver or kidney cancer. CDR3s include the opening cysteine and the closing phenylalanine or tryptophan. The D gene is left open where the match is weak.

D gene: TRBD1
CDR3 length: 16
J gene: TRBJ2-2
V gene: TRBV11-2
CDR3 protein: CASRDRVSRDTGELFF

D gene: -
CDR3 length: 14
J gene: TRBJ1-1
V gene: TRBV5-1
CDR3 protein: CASSLVKKGREAFF

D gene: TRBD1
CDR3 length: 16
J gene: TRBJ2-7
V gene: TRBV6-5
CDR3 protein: CASSSSGTGGGYEQYF

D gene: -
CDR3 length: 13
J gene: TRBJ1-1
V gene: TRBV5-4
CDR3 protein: CASSQRDIGEAFF

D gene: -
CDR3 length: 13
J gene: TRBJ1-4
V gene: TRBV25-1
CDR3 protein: CASSELGDEKLFF

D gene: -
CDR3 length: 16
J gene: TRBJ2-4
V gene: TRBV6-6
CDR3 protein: CASSSAQGIGKNIQYF

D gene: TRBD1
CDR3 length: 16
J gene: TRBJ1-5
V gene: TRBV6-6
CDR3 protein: CASKQGQGYSNQPQHF

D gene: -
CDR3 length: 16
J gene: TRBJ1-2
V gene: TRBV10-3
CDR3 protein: CAISESVRATNYGYTF

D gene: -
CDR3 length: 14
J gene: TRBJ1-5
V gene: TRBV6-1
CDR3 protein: CASSGTLGNQPQHF

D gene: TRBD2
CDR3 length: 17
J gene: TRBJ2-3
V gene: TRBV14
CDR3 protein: CASSQDRGTSRADTQYF

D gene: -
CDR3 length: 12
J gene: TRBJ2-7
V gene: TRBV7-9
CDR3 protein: CASSPGVVEQYF

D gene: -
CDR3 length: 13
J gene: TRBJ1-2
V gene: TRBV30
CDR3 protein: CAWSVEANYGYTF

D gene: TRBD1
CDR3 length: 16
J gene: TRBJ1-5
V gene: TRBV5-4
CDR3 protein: CASSITGTGRNQPQHF

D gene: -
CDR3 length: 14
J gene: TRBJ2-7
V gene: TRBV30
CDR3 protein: CAWSGGDKVHEQYF

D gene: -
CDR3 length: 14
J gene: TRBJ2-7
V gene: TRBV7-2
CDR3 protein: CASNEQPASGEQYF

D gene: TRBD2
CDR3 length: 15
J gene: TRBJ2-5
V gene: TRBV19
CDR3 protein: CASSRTSGFQETQYF

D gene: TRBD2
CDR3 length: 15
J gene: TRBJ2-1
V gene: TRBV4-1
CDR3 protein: CASSQGASGKNEQFF

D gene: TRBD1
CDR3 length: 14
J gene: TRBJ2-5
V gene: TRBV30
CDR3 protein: CAWRGRGLVETQYF

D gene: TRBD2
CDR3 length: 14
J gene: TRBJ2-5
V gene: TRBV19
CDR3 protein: CASSILAGAETQYF

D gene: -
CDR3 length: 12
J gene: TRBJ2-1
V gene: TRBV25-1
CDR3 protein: CASAGYTHEQFF

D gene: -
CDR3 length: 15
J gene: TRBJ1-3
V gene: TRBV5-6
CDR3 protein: CASSSPRDPSDTIYF

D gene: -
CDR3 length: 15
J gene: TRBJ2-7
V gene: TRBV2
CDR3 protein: CASSEGLGGAYEQYF

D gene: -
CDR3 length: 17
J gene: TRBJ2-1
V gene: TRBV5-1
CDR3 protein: CASSLGLLAKVGNEQFF

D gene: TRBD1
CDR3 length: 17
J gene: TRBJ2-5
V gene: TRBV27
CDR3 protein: CASTDIADRSYQETQYF

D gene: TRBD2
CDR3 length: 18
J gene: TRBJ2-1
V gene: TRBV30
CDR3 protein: CAWSVEAGGPGSYNEQFF

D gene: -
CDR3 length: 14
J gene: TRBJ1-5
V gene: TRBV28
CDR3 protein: CASSDHGSNQPQHF

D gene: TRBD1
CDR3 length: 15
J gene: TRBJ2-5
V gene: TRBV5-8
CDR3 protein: CASSLLRTGGETQYF

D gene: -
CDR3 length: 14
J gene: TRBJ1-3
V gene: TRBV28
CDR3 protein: CASSQGRAGNTIYF

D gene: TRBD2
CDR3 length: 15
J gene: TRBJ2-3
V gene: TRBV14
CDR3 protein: CASSQTSGGRNTQYF

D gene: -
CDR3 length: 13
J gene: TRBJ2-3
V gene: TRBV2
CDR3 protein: CASIARATDTQYF

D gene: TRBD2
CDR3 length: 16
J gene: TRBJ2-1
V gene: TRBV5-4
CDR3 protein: CASSLERGGLYNEQFF